The 9 T cell receptor beta chains presented below share a single source sample, sequenced in a study of vaccination effects on CD4 cells after COVID-19 (dated by TCRdb to the early 2020s). These TCRs are of unknown antigen specificity. The library was prepared using the immunoSEQ multiplex PCR assay. What TCRdb holds here is the immuneACCESS table cut down to in-frame rearrangements. Part of the clones is not present; checked against another copy, under half of the missing clones reflect an unresolved V gene, and the others are unexplained. This sample is represented by fewer than 85,000 clones; roughly 76% of them were singletons. The ten largest clones take up about 0.91% of the sample. To identify antigen-specific CD4+ T cell clonotypes by their expansion, the ViraFEST assay first stimulated PBMC with viral peptide pools and then applied TCR sequencing. After 10 days of culture, CD4+ T cells were isolated with the EasySep CD4+ T cell isolation kit. Two doses of either the BNT162b2 or the mRNA-1273 mRNA SARS-CoV-2 vaccine were administered to participants.

Specimen: CD4+ T cells from PBMCs cultured with HCoV-OC43 spike peptides, collected after COVID-19 vaccination. What the cell subset or site label conveys for this sample: HCoV-OC43 spike overlapping peptide pool stimulation. Receptor source: a human donor who received a COVID-19 vaccine.

The J gene is TRBJ1-5, the V gene TRBV5-8, with a tentative D call TRBD1 (6 bases). The V gene's germline CDR1 is SGHTS and CDR2 YDEGEE. This CDR3 spans 14 amino acids. V was pared by 2 bases and J by 2 bases, with 8 bases between. The CDR3 loop reads CASSFDRRNQPQHF. CDR3 nucleotides: TGTGCCAGCAGCTTCGACAGGCGCAATCAGCCCCAGCATTTT.

J is TRBJ2-4 and V is TRBV4-2, with TRBD1 matching over 7 bases. Germline-derived CDR1 and CDR2 are LGHNA and YNFKEQ. V lost 2 bases to trimming and J lost 6 bases; unmatched junction nucleotides: 4. The CDR3 is 14 amino acids. The CDR3 DNA sequence: TGTGCCAGCAGCCAACCACGACAGGGAAACATTCAGTACTTC. This encodes CASSQPRQGNIQYF.

The chain combines TRBV25-1 with TRBJ2-3, with 8 nucleotides matching TRBD1. The germline CDR1 and CDR2 sequences are MGHDK and SYGVNS. The CDR3 consists of 16 residues. V lost 6 bases and J lost 4; bases outside the gene matches: 12. CDR3 loop: CASSTQGASWADTQYF. DNA for the CDR3: TGTGCCAGCAGCACTCAGGGGGCAAGTTGGGCAGATACGCAGTATTTT.

The chain carries TRBV7-2 and TRBJ2-5; D may be TRBD2 (6 bases). The germline V gene encodes CDR1 SGHTA and CDR2 FQGNSA. The CDR3 sequence is 16 residues long. Trimming left V 2 bases short and J 2 bases short, with 15 bases between. CDR3 protein: CASSLYGGNLQETQYF. The CDR3 coding sequence is TGTGCCAGCAGCTTATACGGGGGAAACCTACAAGAGACCCAGTACTTC. Full variable domain (rest looked up from reference TRBV7-2 and TRBJ2-5): GAGVSQSPSNKVTEKGKDVELRCDPISGHTALYWYRQSLGQGLEFLIYFQGNSAPDKSGLPSDRFSAERTGGSVSTLTIQRTQQEDSAVYLCASSLYGGNLQETQYFGPGTRLLVL.

The rearrangement uses TRBV29-1 and TRBJ1-2; maybe TRBD1 (5 bases). In germline, CDR1 is SQVTM, CDR2 ANQGSEA. V was trimmed by 3 bases and J by 7 bases, leaving 15 bases between them. This CDR3 region has 13 residues. CDR3 amino acids: CSVEMAQGTGYTF. CDR3 bases: TGCAGCGTTGAGATGGCGCAGGGAACTGGCTACACCTTC.

This clone showed up just a few times. The chain links TRBV4-1 to TRBJ2-2, with unresolved D. V was clipped by 5 bases and J by 7 bases, with 11 bases between them. There are 13 residues in the CDR3. The germline V gene encodes CDR1 MGHRA and CDR2 YSYEKL. Here the CDR3 reads CASSDPSGGELFF. CDR3 nucleotides: TGCGCCAGCAGCGACCCTTCGGGCGGGGAGCTGTTTTTT.

V and J are TRBV3-1 (or the pseudogene TRBV3-2) and TRBJ1-3; 7 bases match TRBD1. This CDR3 contains 20 residues. Germline CDR1 is LGHDT and CDR2 is YNNKEL (reference sequence). Trimming removed 5 bases from V and 0 bases from J; junction bases left unmatched: 19. CDR3: CASSKRTGGLRGRSGNTIYF. CDR3 in DNA: TGTGCCAGCAGCAAACGGACAGGCGGTCTTCGGGGCCGCTCTGGAAACACCATATATTTT.

The chain recombines TRBV11-2 with TRBJ2-3; D gene uncertain. This CDR3 spans 12 amino acids. The V gene lost 1 base and the J gene lost 9 bases, with 8 bases spanning the gap. Per germline, CDR1 SGHAT and CDR2 FQNNGV. CDR3 sequence reads: CASSLVVDTQYF. The CDR3 DNA reads as TGTGCCAGCAGCTTAGTAGTCGACACGCAGTATTTT.

V and J are TRBV19 and TRBJ1-1; D unclear. V lost 3 bases and J 2 bases, leaving 7 bases between the germline ends. CDR1 and CDR2 from the germline V gene are LNHDA and SQIVND (reference sequence). The CDR3 spans 13 residues. For the CDR3, the DNA is TGTGCCAGTAGTATTAGCCCTAACACTGAAGCTTTCTTT. It translates to CASSISPNTEAFF.